These T cell receptor beta chains were read from a single sample in a study of blood T cell repertoires in COVID-19. Assay used: immunoSEQ multiplex PCR; TCRdb lists only in-frame clones, some missing. This table has around 150,000 clones, about 85% appearing once. Specimen: peripheral blood. The receptors stem from a man between 18 and 35 years old with acute or convalescent COVID-19. CDR3s include the opening cysteine and the closing phenylalanine or tryptophan. Fields, in order: V gene, clone size, D gene, J gene, CDR3 protein, CDR3 DNA. D genes are given only for firm matches. Clone size is not always given. Where it is, it says once, few, many or a class for expanded clones.

V gene: TRBV2
clone size: .
D gene: TRBD1
J gene: TRBJ1-2
CDR3 protein: CASSMGQQYGYTF
CDR3 DNA: TGTGCCAGCAGTATGGGACAGCAGTATGGCTACACCTTC

V gene: TRBV30
clone size: .
D gene: TRBD1
J gene: TRBJ2-5
CDR3 protein: CAWSPGQGRETQYF
CDR3 DNA: TGTGCCTGGAGCCCGGGACAGGGGAGGGAGACCCAGTACTTC

V gene: TRBV10-3
clone size: .
D gene: TRBD1
J gene: TRBJ1-2
CDR3 protein: CAISLQGADYTF
CDR3 DNA: TGTGCCATCAGTCTTCAGGGGGCGGACTACACCTTC

V gene: TRBV2
clone size: .
D gene: .
J gene: TRBJ2-1
CDR3 protein: CASRATGTYNEQFF
CDR3 DNA: TGTGCCAGCAGAGCGACAGGTACCTACAATGAGCAGTTCTTC

V gene: TRBV19
clone size: .
D gene: .
J gene: TRBJ2-2
CDR3 protein: CASSPEGGGDTGELFF
CDR3 DNA: TGTGCCAGTAGTCCCGAAGGAGGGGGCGACACCGGGGAGCTGTTTTTT

V gene: TRBV15
clone size: .
D gene: .
J gene: TRBJ1-2
CDR3 protein: CATSRAGKQWVHGGGYTF
CDR3 DNA: TGTGCCACCAGCAGAGCGGGAAAACAGTGGGTCCATGGTGGGGGCTACACCTTC

V gene: TRBV30
clone size: many
D gene: TRBD1
J gene: TRBJ2-7
CDR3 protein: CAFSPQGFEQYF
CDR3 DNA: TGTGCCTTTTCCCCACAGGGGTTCGAGCAGTACTTC

V gene: TRBV4-1
clone size: once
D gene: TRBD1
J gene: TRBJ1-4
CDR3 protein: CASSQIGTGNEKLFF
CDR3 DNA: TGCGCCAGCAGCCAAATCGGGACAGGGAATGAAAAACTGTTTTTT

V gene: TRBV7-8
clone size: .
D gene: TRBD1
J gene: TRBJ2-5
CDR3 protein: CASSGDREQQETQYF
CDR3 DNA: TGTGCCAGCAGCGGGGACAGGGAACAACAAGAGACCCAGTACTTC

V gene: TRBV2
clone size: .
D gene: .
J gene: TRBJ2-5
CDR3 protein: CASVRRRGETQYF
CDR3 DNA: TGTGCCAGCGTAAGAAGGAGGGGAGAGACCCAGTACTTC

V gene: TRBV5-4
clone size: .
D gene: .
J gene: TRBJ1-4
CDR3 protein: CASSLAGVRPEKLFF
CDR3 DNA: TGTGCCAGCAGCTTGGCGGGAGTTCGCCCCGAAAAACTGTTTTTT

V gene: TRBV7-9
clone size: .
D gene: TRBD2
J gene: TRBJ2-1
CDR3 protein: CASTGLAGYNEQFF
CDR3 DNA: TGTGCCAGCACGGGACTAGCGGGGTACAATGAGCAGTTCTTC

V gene: TRBV30
clone size: .
D gene: .
J gene: TRBJ2-7
CDR3 protein: CAWSDLPGNEQYF
CDR3 DNA: TGTGCCTGGAGTGACTTACCAGGGAACGAGCAGTACTTC

V gene: TRBV3-1/TRBV3-2
clone size: .
D gene: .
J gene: TRBJ1-5
CDR3 protein: CASSPRRDSNQPQHF
CDR3 DNA: TGTGCCAGCAGCCCCCGACGGGATAGCAATCAGCCCCAGCATTTT

V gene: TRBV23-1
clone size: .
D gene: TRBD1
J gene: TRBJ1-5
CDR3 protein: CASSQPTPRTGGLHIGYQPQHF
CDR3 DNA: TGCGCCAGCAGTCAACCGACCCCACGGACAGGGGGATTGCATATCGGCTATCAGCCCCAGCATTTT

V gene: TRBV7-9
clone size: .
D gene: .
J gene: TRBJ1-2
CDR3 protein: CASSFPGHGGYTF
CDR3 DNA: TGTGCCAGCAGCTTCCCAGGGCACGGTGGCTACACCTTC

V gene: TRBV15
clone size: once
D gene: .
J gene: TRBJ1-5
CDR3 protein: CATSTGYSNQPQHF
CDR3 DNA: TGTGCCACCAGCACGGGGTACAGCAATCAGCCCCAGCATTTT

V gene: TRBV18
clone size: once
D gene: .
J gene: TRBJ1-2
CDR3 protein: CASSSEGGKGYGYTF
CDR3 DNA: TGTGCCAGCTCATCCGAGGGCGGGAAGGGCTATGGCTACACCTTC

V gene: TRBV2
clone size: .
D gene: .
J gene: TRBJ2-5
CDR3 protein: CASSEALGGETQYF
CDR3 DNA: TGTGCCAGCAGTGAAGCGCTTGGGGGGGAGACCCAGTACTTC

V gene: TRBV5-1
clone size: .
D gene: TRBD1
J gene: TRBJ1-1
CDR3 protein: CASSLGQDNTEAFF
CDR3 DNA: TGCGCCAGCAGCTTAGGACAGGACAACACTGAAGCTTTCTTT

V gene: TRBV30
clone size: .
D gene: TRBD1
J gene: TRBJ1-3
CDR3 protein: CAWRETYKGQGTGNTIYF
CDR3 DNA: TGTGCCTGGAGGGAGACCTATAAGGGACAGGGGACAGGAAACACCATATATTTT

V gene: TRBV5-1
clone size: .
D gene: .
J gene: TRBJ2-2
CDR3 protein: CASSGVTGAGELFF
CDR3 DNA: TGCGCCAGCAGCGGGGTTACAGGTGCCGGGGAGCTGTTTTTT

V gene: TRBV15
clone size: .
D gene: .
J gene: TRBJ1-4
CDR3 protein: CATEEEGANEKLFF
CDR3 DNA: TGTGCCACCGAAGAGGAAGGAGCTAATGAAAAACTGTTTTTT

V gene: TRBV5-4
clone size: .
D gene: TRBD1
J gene: TRBJ2-7
CDR3 protein: CASSPGTGRSYEQYF
CDR3 DNA: TGTGCCAGCAGCCCAGGGACAGGGCGATCCTACGAGCAGTACTTC

V gene: TRBV6-5
clone size: once
D gene: TRBD2
J gene: TRBJ2-7
CDR3 protein: CASRGGTGSYEQYF
CDR3 DNA: TGTGCCAGCCGGGGAGGGACTGGATCCTACGAGCAGTACTTC

V gene: TRBV5-8
clone size: .
D gene: TRBD1
J gene: TRBJ2-4
CDR3 protein: CASSQRDSNIQYF
CDR3 DNA: TGTGCCAGCAGCCAACGGGACAGTAACATTCAGTACTTC

V gene: TRBV7-6
clone size: once
D gene: TRBD2
J gene: TRBJ2-7
CDR3 protein: CASSLEVGGLAGYEQYF
CDR3 DNA: TGTGCCAGCAGCTTAGAAGTTGGGGGACTAGCGGGATACGAGCAGTACTTC